This is a list of T cell receptor beta chains from one sample in a study of blood T cell repertoires in COVID-19. Sequencing was performed with immunoSEQ multiplex PCR; in TCRdb, only in-frame clones are kept and a portion is missing. The sample includes approximately 460,000 clones, 85% to 90% of them seen just once. Sequencing input: peripheral blood. These receptors were collected from a man between 18 and 35 years old with COVID-19, enrolled during active disease. The CDR3 runs from the conserved cysteine through the conserved F or W. D genes are given only for firm matches. The listing skips clone size in some rows; elsewhere it reads once, few, many or a size class.

j_call	clone_size	v_call	d_call	cdr3_nt	cdr3_aa
TRBJ2-2	once	TRBV25-1	-	TGTGCCAGCAGTGGCGGAAGCTTTGGGGCCACCGGGGAGCTGTTTTTT	CASSGGSFGATGELFF
TRBJ2-7	-	TRBV6-5	TRBD2	TGTGCCAGCTCCGCGGGCGGGGGCTACGAGCAGTACTTC	CASSAGGGYEQYF
TRBJ2-7	-	TRBV19	-	TGTGCCAGTAGTATAACACAGTTCTACGAGCAGTACTTC	CASSITQFYEQYF
TRBJ2-7	few	TRBV3-1/TRBV3-2	-	TGTGCCAGCAGCCAAGAAGAGAGACTCACGTTCTTC	CASSQEERLTFF
TRBJ2-1	-	TRBV7-6	TRBD1	TGTGCCAGCAGCGCGGGCCCCACAGGGGAGAAGCAGTTCTTC	CASSAGPTGEKQFF
TRBJ2-7	once	TRBV6-6	TRBD2	TGTGCCAGCAGCCCGGGACTAGCGGGAGGCGAGCAGTACTTC	CASSPGLAGGEQYF
TRBJ2-3	once	TRBV5-4	-	TGTGCCAGCAGCTTAAGCGGAGACACAGATACGCAGTATTTT	CASSLSGDTDTQYF
TRBJ2-2	-	TRBV7-9	-	TGTGCCAGCAACGAACGGGGCAGGGGAGACACCGGGGAGCTGTTTTTT	CASNERGRGDTGELFF
TRBJ1-4	once	TRBV12-3/TRBV12-4	-	TGTGCCAGCAGTTTCAGGGAGGTAGAAAAACTGTTTTTT	CASSFREVEKLFF
TRBJ1-4	-	TRBV6-1	-	TGTGCCAGCAGTGAAGCGCCGAGCGGGGCTAGCAATGAAAAACTGTTTTTT	CASSEAPSGASNEKLFF
TRBJ2-5	-	TRBV6-5	TRBD2	TGTGCCAGCAGTTGGGGACTAGCGGCTGGAGAGACCCAGTACTTC	CASSWGLAAGETQYF
TRBJ2-7	-	TRBV5-1	-	TGCGCCAGCAGCTTGGGACCTAGTGCTGTCTACGAGCAGTACTTC	CASSLGPSAVYEQYF
TRBJ2-1	-	TRBV7-9	-	TGTGCCAGCAGCCCCGGGGGACAGTTGTACAATGAGCAGTTCTTC	CASSPGGQLYNEQFF
TRBJ2-1	-	TRBV7-8	TRBD2	TGTGCCAGCAGCTTAGAGAGTCTAGCGGGAGTTAATGAGCAGTTCTTC	CASSLESLAGVNEQFF
TRBJ2-7	-	TRBV19	TRBD1	TGTGCCAGTAATCCGGGACAGGGGTACGAGCAGTACTTC	CASNPGQGYEQYF
TRBJ1-1	once	TRBV9	TRBD1	TGTGCCAGCAGCGCCCGCGGACAGGCGAACACTGAAGCTTTCTTT	CASSARGQANTEAFF
TRBJ1-2	-	TRBV6-5	-	TGTGCCAGCAGTTACTCTTCATGGGGGGTCTATGGCTACACCTTC	CASSYSSWGVYGYTF
TRBJ1-2	-	TRBV6-5	TRBD1	TGTGCCAGCAGGGGGACAGACCGAGCTAACTATGGCTACACCTTC	CASRGTDRANYGYTF
TRBJ2-7	-	TRBV3-1/TRBV3-2	-	TGTGCCAGCAGCTCTCCTTGGGCTCCCACCTACGAGCAGTACTTC	CASSSPWAPTYEQYF
TRBJ2-5	once	TRBV7-9	TRBD2	TGTGCCAGCAGCATGGGACTAGCGGGAGCGGAGACCCAGTACTTC	CASSMGLAGAETQYF
TRBJ2-2	once	TRBV28	TRBD1	TGTGCCAGCAGTTTCCCCGCAGGGGGCACCGGGGAGCTGTTTTTT	CASSFPAGGTGELFF
TRBJ2-7	-	TRBV4-2	TRBD1	TGTGCCAGCAGCTATGGACAGGGGGAAGGCGAGCAGTACTTC	CASSYGQGEGEQYF
TRBJ2-5	-	TRBV5-1	-	TGCGCCAGCAGCCCGGGGTGGAGGATGCAAGAGACCCAGTACTTC	CASSPGWRMQETQYF
TRBJ2-7	-	TRBV30	TRBD1	TGTGCCTGGGGAACAGGGGTTCCGTCCGAGCAGTACTTC	CAWGTGVPSEQYF
TRBJ2-7	-	TRBV4-1	TRBD2	TGCGCCAGCAGCACCATACTAGCGGGGCCTTCCTACGAGCAGTACTTC	CASSTILAGPSYEQYF
TRBJ2-1	-	TRBV11-3	TRBD2	TGTGCCAGCAGCCGACGAGGAGCGGGAGGGAACAATGAGCAGTTCTTC	CASSRRGAGGNNEQFF
TRBJ2-7	once	TRBV7-8	-	TGTGCCAGCAGCCCCGCCGGACAAAGACGCTCCTACGAGCAGTACTTC	CASSPAGQRRSYEQYF
TRBJ2-7	-	TRBV5-6	-	TGTGCCAGCAGCCCCCCAGGCCTCTCCTACGAGCAGTACTTC	CASSPPGLSYEQYF
TRBJ1-1	-	TRBV5-1	TRBD1	TGCGCCAGCAGCTTTGAGGGGGCCAACACTGAAGCTTTCTTT	CASSFEGANTEAFF
TRBJ2-7	-	TRBV2	TRBD1	TGTGCCAGCAGAGGGACAGGGGTGGGGGTAGCCTACGAGCAGTACTTC	CASRGTGVGVAYEQYF
TRBJ2-2	-	TRBV10-3	-	TGTGCCATCAGTGATCTGAGCCGCATCTTTAACACCGGGGAGCTGTTTTTT	CAISDLSRIFNTGELFF